The entry below describes one T cell receptor (beta chain). As yet, its antigen is unknown. This specimen belongs to a study of cytotoxic CD8 clonotypes in ibrutinib-treated CLL. Study context: IGHV unmutated 17 to 18; relapsed/refractory 11; treatment-naive about 15. Overall study results and limits: Age-matched healthy donor levels were exceeded by baseline clonality, which tracked circulating CD8+ T-cell counts. Treatment saw public clonotypes, which were uncommon, either contract or stay stable.

Cryopreserved PBMCs supplied about 1.8 micrograms of genomic DNA for TCR beta libraries. Assay: immunoSEQ multiplex PCR; the TCRdb copy retains only in-frame clones and omits some. Of some 200,000 clones in the sample, around 75% were seen once. V lost 0 bases and J 4 bases, leaving 11 bases between the germline ends. The CDR3 covers 16 residues. This receptor was obtained from a human donor with chronic lymphocytic leukemia. The chain combines TRBV5-3 with TRBJ1-6, with D unclear. TRBV5-3 is known as an ORF, though its function is uncertain. The specimen comprised PBMCs, sampled after 12 months of ibrutinib treatment. The CDR3 bases are TGTGCCAGAAGCTTGGACAAGGAGACATATAATTCACCCCTCCACTTT. It yields the protein CARSLDKETYNSPLHF.